The 7 T cell receptor beta chains below come from one sample, sequenced in a study of OX40 agonist ivuxolimab in advanced cancers. Some clones are missing from TCRdb's copy, which holds only in-frame ones; the method was immunoSEQ multiplex PCR. The data show roughly 79,000 clones, 84% seen once. Sequenced here: CD4+ or CD8+ T cells sorted from blood, sampled in a trial of the OX40 agonist ivuxolimab. The receptors originated from an adult with an advanced solid tumor such as melanoma, head and neck, liver or kidney cancer.

The V call is TRBV10-1, the J call TRBJ2-5; 8 positions agree with TRBD1. Germline V gives CDR1 WNHNN, CDR2 SYGVQD (reference sequence). After removal of 7 bases from V and 4 bases from J, the junction contained 14 bases not matched to a gene. This CDR3 spans 16 amino acids. The CDR3 DNA reads as TGCGCCAGCATTATTCGGGACAGGTTGTTGCGAGAGACCCAGTACTTC. As protein: CASIIRDRLLRETQYF.

V usage is TRBV7-3 and J usage is TRBJ1-1; maybe TRBD1 (5 bases). V lost 4 bases and J lost 2, with 8 bases in between. The germline V gene has CDR1 SGHTA and CDR2 FQGTGA. The CDR3 is made up of 13 amino acids. The CDR3 DNA reads as TGTGCCAGCAGCTCGGGACCAAACACTGAAGCTTTCTTT. Residues: CASSSGPNTEAFF.

The chain links TRBV18 to TRBJ1-4, with no clear D. The CDR3 runs 13 residues. Trimming stripped 0 bases from V and 8 bases from J, with 7 bases between. Looked up from germline, CDR1 is KGHSH and CDR2 is LQKENI. In DNA, the CDR3 is TGTGCCAGCTCACCACCGGGCAGCGAAAAACTGTTTTTT. This encodes CASSPPGSEKLFF.

This clone was seen once. This rearrangement joins TRBV7-2 to TRBJ1-1; weak D call: TRBD1 (5 bases). The ends were cut back, 8 bases at V and 2 bases at J, with 12 bases in the middle. The V gene's germline CDR1 is SGHTA and CDR2 FQGNSA. This CDR3 is 13 amino acids long. This CDR3 is CASLRGQNTEAFF. CDR3 sequence (DNA): TGTGCCAGCTTAAGGGGCCAAAACACTGAAGCTTTCTTT.

This clone was picked up one time. The chain is built from TRBV30 and TRBJ1-4; 7 bases map to TRBD1. In germline, CDR1 is GTSNPN, CDR2 SVGIG (reference sequence). The CDR3 totals 15 residues. The junction had 8 bases not matched to a gene; V was cut back by 0 bases and J by 7 bases. This chain's CDR3 is CAWSVPRGGSEKLFF. The CDR3, as DNA: TGTGCCTGGAGTGTGCCCAGGGGGGGATCTGAAAAACTGTTTTTT.

In its sample, this clone was seen once. This sequence joins TRBV28 and TRBJ2-2, with 12 bases aligning to TRBD1. Germline V CDR1 and CDR2: MDHEN, SYDVKM. The CDR3 length is 16 residues. The V segment lost 6 bases and the J segment 7 bases; nucleotides outside the gene matches: 9. CDR3 DNA sequence: TGTGCCAGCAGCAGCCCGGGACAGGGGGCGGTCGGGGAGCTGTTTTTT. It specifies CASSSPGQGAVGELFF.

The J gene is TRBJ2-7, the V gene TRBV27; D is ambiguous. Between the trimmed V and J ends, which lost 6 bases and 3 bases, there was a span of 12 bases. The germline gives CDR1 MNHEY, CDR2 SMNVEV (reference sequence). The CDR3 totals 13 residues. In nucleotides, the CDR3 is TGTGCCAGCAGCTGGGAAGTAGGCTACGAGCAGTACTTC. Protein: CASSWEVGYEQYF.